The sequence of this T cell receptor beta chain was determined in a study of T cells in Graves' hyperthyroidism and ophthalmopathy (dated by TCRdb to about 2019). The study in broad terms: Peripheral blood was collected at initial diagnosis, before any treatment. According to the paper, TCR Vbeta CDR3 sequencing was carried out on approximately 140 peripheral blood samples, which came from under 50 ophthalmopathy, some 73 hyperthyroidism and about 17 progressor patients. The roughly 100 discovery patients were randomly divided into training and test sets at a 7:3 ratio. In addition, the study compared T-cell repertoires in thyroid tissue and in blood from about 6 Graves' hyperthyroidism patients. A discovery cohort of approximately 100 patients, roughly 45 with Graves' ophthalmopathy and under 60 with stable Graves' hyperthyroidism, was used to find distinguishing TCR V-J signatures. An independent validation cohort of under 20 hyperthyroidism patients and 17 patients who later progressed to ophthalmopathy tested prospective prediction of ophthalmopathy. Once sampling was done, hyperthyroidism patients were given methimazole at a starting dose of 30 mg daily, whereas ophthalmopathy patients were given high-dose intravenous methylprednisolone.

TCR beta CDR3 regions were amplified from RNA transcripts. A first-round RT-PCR of the TCR CDR3 used the HTBI primer set with the Qiagen OneStep RT-PCR kit. A second multiplex PCR round built the libraries, followed by size selection and purification. Sequencing of the libraries was done on an Illumina HiSeq2000 using paired-end 100 bp reads. Regarding the original processing steps: SOAPnuke was used to process the raw data, removing reads that contained adapters or uncalled bases, had a mean Phred below 15, or lacked an exact match to the constant primer or identifier. COPE v1.2.5 was used to merge high-quality paired reads, and clonotypes were defined as unique nucleotide sequences. MiTCR v1.1 was used to align clonotypes to the IMGT TRBV, TRBD and TRBJ reference segments. The analysis included only V-J combinations with a frequency above 0.0001, which together covered roughly 99% of the repertoires. A TCS score was defined as the ratio of F50 (clonal expansion) to E x V (chaos), with BLOSUM62-based TCRdist applied between CDR3 peptides within each V-J. Welch's t-statistics and random forest reduced 450 to 600 V-J features to under 15, which were used in a naive Bayes classifier (R e1071). Through fastp at Q25 and MiXCR, TCRdb rebuilt clones from the public reads, retaining in-frame beta chains. CDR3 protein sequences are deduplicated, and each keeps its most common genes and DNA. Clone size and V and J calls follow TCRdb, not the original study. The sample table holds about 300,000 distinct CDR3 sequences, of which around a fifth were seen once. The top ten constitute 39% of the sample.

Points on this clonotype: There is no known antigen for this receptor. A read error is likely, as this CDR3 ends without the conserved phenylalanine or tryptophan.

Ophthalmopathy patients had moderately to severely active disease, with a Clinical Activity Score of 3 or more, a NOSPECS grade of 4 or more, and a disease duration of less than 3 months. The study excluded patients with uncontrolled infections, other autoimmune diseases, pregnancy or lactation. Diagnoses were based on clinical symptoms, serum thyroxine and TRAb, thyroid ultrasound and orbital computed tomography. Ficoll-Paque density gradient centrifugation was used to isolate PBMCs from approximately 11 ml of fresh peripheral blood. Total RNA was extracted using Trizol reagent, and RNA quality was assessed on an Agilent 2100 Bioanalyzer. The investigation overall reported the following: Most expanded thyroid clonotypes (frequency above 0.001) were also detected in blood, a finding suggesting that blood repertoires may reflect thyroid immune responses. In validation, the model predicted progression to ophthalmopathy with approximately 71% sensitivity and roughly 75% specificity, a median of around six months before onset. Sample size was not statistically predetermined, and blinding of investigators to group allocation was not performed. A 13 V-J signature model separated ophthalmopathy from stable hyperthyroidism, with about 88% sensitivity and roughly 84% specificity in cross-validation and 80%/75% in testing.

The germline V gene yields SGHRS for CDR1 and YFSETQ for CDR2. Clipping removes 4 bases from V and 9 bases from J, with 11 as the unmatched junction base count. The CDR3 sequence runs 17 residues, both termini included. Solely the CDR3 DNA is kept, with 51 bases framed from the first base. The origin of this receptor is a man aged 50 to 60 with Graves' ophthalmopathy. Sequenced input: blood. The chain is encoded by TRBV5-1 joined to TRBJ1-6; 12 junctional bases match TRBD1. The CDR3 protein sequence reads: CASSAGTGGARTSPLHL. The DNA is as follows: TGCGCCAGCAGCGCCGGGACAGGGGGCGCGAGAACTTCACCCCTCCACCTT.